These 30 T cell receptor beta chains share one sample of origin, sequenced in a study of T cell repertoires in aging, cancer and after chemotherapy. TRB rearrangements spanning V, D and J were amplified using mixed TRB-A/B primers. TCRdb re-called the multiplex PCR reads through MiXCR, storing one row per CDR3 protein. The repertoire includes 5,000 to 6,500 distinct CDR3 sequences, roughly 39% of them detected once, and roughly 45% sits in the top ten. Peripheral blood genomic DNA, not sorted cells or RNA, was the template. The sequencing sample was made of blood. The receptors shown here come from a human donor with a blood cancer.

This clonotype is medium-sized (0.01 to 0.1%) by share. The genes are TRBV7-6 and TRBJ2-3; unclear D gene. Trimming took 0 bases from V and 0 from J, leaving 7 bases between them. The CDR3 runs 15 residues. The germline V gene has CDR1 SGHVS and CDR2 FNYEAQ. The CDR3 nucleotides are TGTGCCAGCAGCTTAGCCGACGGTAGCACAGATACGCAGTATTTT. Translating it yields CASSLADGSTDTQYF.

This clonotype occurred a few times. The chain uses TRBV29-1 and TRBJ1-1, with D unclear. In germline, CDR1 is SQVTM, CDR2 ANQGSEA. Trimming took 1 base from V and 0 from J, leaving 6 bases between them. CDR3 length: 13 amino acids. The CDR3 DNA sequence: TGCAGCGTTGAAGTAAAGATGAACACTGAAGCTTTCTTT. This sequence encodes CSVEVKMNTEAFF.

The V gene is TRBV6-5, the J gene TRBJ1-2, with no clear D. CDR3 size: 15 residues. The V end was cut by 2 bases, the J end by 2 bases, with 12 bases between. CDR1 MNHEY and CDR2 SVGAGI come from the germline V gene. The CDR3 here is CASSYNQLQNYGYTF. The CDR3 DNA sequence: TGTGCCAGCAGTTACAATCAATTACAGAACTATGGCTACACCTTC.

The genes are TRBV13 and TRBJ2-7, with TRBD2 identical over 13 bases. J was trimmed by 7 bases and V by 4 bases; bases with no gene match: 13. Germline assignment: CDR1 PRHDT and CDR2 FYEKMQ (reference sequence). The CDR3 is made up of 17 amino acids. The CDR3 sequence is CASSSPGLAGDPGEQYF. The CDR3 bases are TGTGCCAGCAGCTCGCCCGGACTAGCGGGAGACCCGGGGGAGCAGTACTTC.

This chain uses TRBV20-1 with TRBJ2-2, with 11 positions matching TRBD2. The V gene end was trimmed by 6 bases and the J gene end by 9 bases; junction bases not matched to a gene: 9. The CDR3 contains 14 residues. Germline V CDR1 and CDR2: DFQATT, SNEGSKA (reference sequence). In DNA, the CDR3 is TGCAGTGCCCCGAGAACTAGCGGGAGCCGGGAGCTGTTTTTT. Its protein is CSAPRTSGSRELFF.

The rearrangement joins TRBV30 to TRBJ1-4; 10 bases map to TRBD1. This CDR3 contains 15 residues. J was trimmed by 3 bases and V by 2 bases; bases with no gene match: 3. Per germline, CDR1 GTSNPN and CDR2 SVGIG (reference sequence). The CDR3 spells CAWSRGTGANEKLFF. CDR3 bases: TGTGCCTGGAGTAGGGGGACAGGGGCTAATGAAAAACTGTTTTTT. Looking up the rest from reference TRBV30 and TRBJ1-4 gives the full variable domain: SQTIHQWPATLVQPVGSPLSLECTVEGTSNPNLYWYRQAAGRGLQLLFYSVGIGQISSEVPQNLSASRPQDRQFILSSKKLLLSDSGFYLCAWSRGTGANEKLFFGSGTQLSVL.

By sample share, this clonotype is large. The V and J genes are TRBV6-1 and TRBJ2-1, with D perhaps matching TRBD1 or TRBD2 (5 bases each). Germline CDR1 and CDR2: MNHNS and SASEGT. The CDR3 length is 15 residues. Between the trimmed V and J ends, which lost 4 bases and 8 bases, there was a span of 18 bases. The CDR3: CASSAPGTPRDEQFF. Written as DNA, the CDR3 is TGTGCCAGCAGTGCCCCCGGGACGCCCCGGGATGAGCAGTTCTTC.

A few counts support this clonotype. This sequence joins TRBV18 and TRBJ1-6, with TRBD1 matching 8 bases. After removal of 3 bases from V and 3 bases from J, the junction contained 7 bases not matched to a gene. The germline gives CDR1 KGHSH, CDR2 LQKENI. CDR3 length equals 17 residues. CDR3 bases: TGTGCCAGCTCACCTGAAACCGGGACAGGCTATAATTCACCCCTCCACTTT. Translation: CASSPETGTGYNSPLHF.

This clonotype was detected a few times. This chain connects TRBV10-3 to TRBJ2-1, with a possible D match to TRBD1 (7 bases). Trimming left V 2 bases short and J 0 bases short, with 11 bases between. Per the germline V gene, CDR1 is ENHRY and CDR2 is SYGVKD. This CDR3 spans 16 amino acids. The DNA of the CDR3 is TGTGCCATCAGTGAGGGAGGGACAGCCTCCTACAATGAGCAGTTCTTC. This gives the protein CAISEGGTASYNEQFF.

The chain couples TRBV27 to TRBJ2-7; TRBD1 matches 10 bases. Germline trimming cut 4 bases from V and 3 bases from J; bases unmatched to any gene: 3. The germline gives CDR1 MNHEY, CDR2 SMNVEV (reference sequence). The length of the CDR3 is 14 residues. DNA of the CDR3: TGTGCCAGCAGTTCCCGGGACAGGGGCTACGAGCAGTACTTC. Protein: CASSSRDRGYEQYF.

V is TRBV7-6 and J is TRBJ2-5, with 15 bases matching TRBD2. The V and J ends lost 5 bases and 4 bases, in that order; junction bases with no gene match: 2. The CDR3 has 15 amino acids. From germline, CDR1 is SGHVS and CDR2 FNYEAQ. The DNA for the CDR3 is TGTGCCAGCAGCGGACTAGCGGGAGGGACAGAGACCCAGTACTTC. Its translation is CASSGLAGGTETQYF.

The rearrangement joins TRBV5-6 to TRBJ1-1; 11 bases match TRBD1. Per the germline V gene, CDR1 is SGHDT and CDR2 is YYEEEE. The CDR3 is 15 amino acids. The V gene end was trimmed by 4 bases and the J gene end by 1 base; junction bases not matched to a gene: 3. CDR3 nucleotides: TGTGCCAGCAGCCGGACAGGGGGCTCGAACACTGAAGCTTTCTTT. As protein: CASSRTGGSNTEAFF.

This clonotype was counted between two and nine times. This chain links TRBV6-6 with TRBJ2-1, with TRBD2 identical over 10 bases. V lost 6 bases and J lost 12; bases outside the gene matches: 20. The CDR3 is 17 amino acids. The V gene's germline CDR1 is MNHNY and CDR2 SVGAGI (reference sequence). This CDR3 reads CASSVEGGTSVPIGQFF. CDR3 nucleotide sequence: TGTGCCAGCAGCGTAGAGGGCGGGACTAGCGTCCCTATCGGGCAGTTCTTC.

Concerning this clonotype: The junction differs from germline at one of its ends, possibly a read error. The chain uses TRBV28 and TRBJ1-2, with D perhaps TRBD1 (6 bases). CDR1 is MDHEN, CDR2 SYDVKM, per germline. The CDR3 extends over 16 amino acids. The CDR3 loop is CTSSLAEGGGSYGYTF. DNA for the CDR3: TGTACCAGCAGTTTGGCCGAGGGGGGTGGTAGCTATGGCTACACCTTC.

This clonotype was seen a few times. The chain joins TRBV10-3 to TRBJ1-1; D is undetermined. Germline-derived CDR1 and CDR2 are ENHRY and SYGVKD. Trimming cost V 4 bases and J 1 base, with 7 bases left between them. CDR3 size: 13 residues. CDR3 sequence (DNA): TGTGCCATCAGTGTGAATGGGAACACTGAAGCTTTCTTT. This encodes CAISVNGNTEAFF.

The rearrangement uses TRBV29-1 and TRBJ1-1; 9 bases fit TRBD1. Looked up from germline, CDR1 is SQVTM and CDR2 is ANQGSEA. The trim removed 7 bases at V and 1 base at J, leaving 4 bases unmatched. The CDR3 contains 13 residues. The CDR3 here is CSARTGENTEAFF. CDR3 nucleotides: TGCAGCGCCCGGACAGGGGAGAACACTGAAGCTTTCTTT.

This clonotype came up a few times. The chain carries TRBV5-4 and TRBJ2-1, with 7 bases matching TRBD2. The CDR3 has 15 amino acids. Germline CDR1 reads SGHNT; CDR2 reads YYREEE (reference sequence). Losses at the gene ends were 2 bases for V and 4 bases for J; bases not matched to a gene: 6. DNA for the CDR3: TGTGCCAGCAGCTTCCGGCGGGGACTATACAATGAGCAGTTCTTC. It codes for CASSFRRGLYNEQFF.

Comment on this clonotype: The junction departs from germline at one end; a sequencing error may be responsible. The chain has TRBV7-6 and TRBJ2-1; 7 bases are a match to TRBD2. The CDR3 loop spans 14 amino acids. The germline gives CDR1 SGHVS, CDR2 FNYEAQ. In DNA form, the CDR3 reads TGTGCCAGCAGAGATGCGGGAGCGTACAATGAGCGGTTCTTC. Its translation: CASRDAGAYNERFF.

The chain carries TRBV18 and TRBJ2-7, with a tentative D call TRBD2 (5 bases). CDR1 and CDR2 from the germline V gene are KGHSH and LQKENI. CDR3 length: 14 amino acids. The V end was cut by 1 base, the J end by 0 bases, with 7 bases between. The CDR3 coding sequence is TGTGCCAGCTCACCACAGGCGGGCTCCTACGAGCAGTACTTC. This sequence encodes CASSPQAGSYEQYF.

This chain links TRBV20-1 with TRBJ1-4, with D maybe TRBD1 (5 bases). V was pared by 0 bases and J by 10 bases, with 12 bases between. Per the germline V gene, CDR1 is DFQATT and CDR2 is SNEGSKA (reference sequence). The CDR3 consists of 13 residues. The CDR3 sequence: CSARDQEGRKLFF. The CDR3 bases are TGCAGTGCTAGAGATCAGGAGGGGCGAAAACTGTTTTTT.

About this clonotype: One end of the junction does not line up with germline, which may come from a read error. The V gene is TRBV7-6, the J gene TRBJ2-6, with D tentatively TRBD1 or TRBD2 (5 bases each). The CDR3 loop spans 12 amino acids. Germline CDR1 SGHVS, CDR2 FNYEAQ. The CDR3 reads CASSLGRTVGTF. The CDR3 DNA reads as TGTGCCAGCAGCTTAGGGCGAACGGTGGGGACCTTC.

The chain couples TRBV20-1 to TRBJ2-3; 10 nucleotides match TRBD2. CDR1 and CDR2 from the germline V gene are DFQATT and SNEGSKA (reference sequence). V gave up 3 bases and J gave up 2 bases; unmatched junction bases: 5. The CDR3 loop spans 15 amino acids. The CDR3 spells CSASALAGPTDTQYF. The CDR3 bases are TGCAGTGCTAGTGCACTAGCGGGGCCCACAGATACGCAGTATTTT.

The chain has TRBV12-3 or TRBV12-4 and TRBJ2-5; TRBD1 matches 7 bases. The CDR3 runs to 21 residues. J lost 5 bases, V lost 7 bases, and 31 bases had no gene match. Written as DNA, the CDR3 is TGTGCCAGCACCACCGTACAGGGGCTCAGAGACCCCCGTGGGGACGGGGAGACCCAGTACTTC. As protein: CASTTVQGLRDPRGDGETQYF.

The V call is TRBV24-1, the J call TRBJ2-2; D possibly corresponds to TRBD2 (6 bases). The V end was cut by 6 bases, the J end by 6 bases, with 7 bases between. Germline V lookup: CDR1 KGHDR, CDR2 SFDVKD. This CDR3 is 12 amino acids long. CDR3 in DNA: TGTGCCACCAGTCCGGGGGCCGGGGAGCTGTTTTTT. Its protein product is CATSPGAGELFF.

This clonotype was found a few times. The chain has TRBV6-1 and TRBJ2-1; TRBD2 matches at 14 bases. Germline trimming cut 7 bases from V and 7 bases from J; bases unmatched to any gene: 6. The CDR3 loop spans 15 amino acids. Germline loops: CDR1 MNHNS, CDR2 SASEGT. CDR3 DNA: TGTGCCAGCAACAGACTAGCGGGAGGGAGAAATGAGCAGTTCTTC. Amino acid sequence: CASNRLAGGRNEQFF.

The CDR3, as DNA: TGTGCCAGCAGCGGGGGGATCAATAGCAATCAGCCCCAGCATTTT. Encoded protein: CASSGGINSNQPQHF. The rearrangement links TRBV11-1 to TRBJ1-5; D might be TRBD1 (5 bases). Germline CDR1 and CDR2: SGHAT and FQDESV (reference sequence). This CDR3 has 15 amino acids. V lost 5 bases and J 0 bases, leaving 11 bases between the germline ends.

The V and J genes are TRBV20-1 and TRBJ1-4, with 9 bases fitting TRBD1. Trimming cost V 6 bases and J 6 bases; bases outside gene matches: 5. The germline V gene has CDR1 DFQATT and CDR2 SNEGSKA (reference sequence). CDR3 length: 13 residues. The CDR3 loop is CSARRDRDEKLFF. The CDR3 DNA sequence: TGCAGTGCCAGGAGGGACAGGGATGAAAAACTGTTTTTT.

The V call is TRBV5-6, the J call TRBJ2-3; TRBD2 aligns across 9 bases. The CDR3 spans 16 residues. The germline gives CDR1 SGHDT, CDR2 YYEEEE. With V trimmed by 2 bases and J by 0 bases, 4 bases remained unmatched. The DNA of the CDR3 is TGTGCCAGCAGCTTCGCTAGCGGGGCTAGCACAGATACGCAGTATTTT. It is translated as CASSFASGASTDTQYF.

V and J are TRBV5-1 and TRBJ1-2; perhaps TRBD1 as D (5 bases). Germline lookup yields CDR1 SGHRS and CDR2 YFSETQ. The CDR3 extends over 15 amino acids. V shed 1 base and J shed 9 bases, with 19 bases lying between them. The CDR3 loop is CASSLTPRVGNSYTF. The CDR3 bases are TGCGCCAGCAGCTTGACCCCCAGGGTAGGGAATAGCTACACCTTC. Complete variable domain (other parts from reference TRBV5-1 and TRBJ1-2): KAGVTQTPRYLIKTRGQQVTLSCSPISGHRSVSWYQQTPGQGLQFLFEYFSETQRNKGNFPGRFSGRQFSNSRSEMNVSTLELGDSALYLCASSLTPRVGNSYTFGSGTRLTVV.

The sample holds a few counts of this clonotype. This chain uses TRBV6-2 or TRBV6-3 with TRBJ1-1; D is uncertain. Germline CDR1 is MNHEY and CDR2 is SVGEGT. V lost 0 bases and J 8 bases, leaving 10 bases between the germline ends. The CDR3 runs 13 residues. The CDR3 DNA follows: TGTGCCAGCAGTTACTCGGGGAGGGAGGAAGCTTTCTTT. Amino acid sequence: CASSYSGREEAFF.